This entry describes one TCR beta chain. This clone was detected only a few times. Its antigen is not yet known. Base qualities are missing; no much larger clone stands one base away. The entry originates in a study of technical replicates of blood from a handful of donors (dated by TCRdb to the late 2010s). The CDR3 runs 16 residues from the cysteine to the phenylalanine. The DNA shown is the 48-base CDR3, in frame from base 1. According to the germline V gene (reference sequence), CDR1 reads SEHNR and CDR2 reads FQNEAQ. Compared with germline, V lacks 5 bases and J lacks 2 bases; bases without a gene match: 9. Library method: the immunoSEQ multiplex PCR assay. TCRdb holds this immuneACCESS table with in-frame rearrangements only. Some clones are missing; in checked studies, unresolved V genes explain under half, and the rest has no known cause. This sample holds approximately 13,000 clones; more than 70% were observed only once. The ten most abundant clones make up under 12% of the sample.

Sequenced material: PBMCs. This sequence was found in a human donor in good health. The chain is made from TRBV7-9 and TRBJ1-5, with 7 bases in between that match TRBD1. The nucleotide sequence is given as TGTGCCAGCAGCCGGCAGGGGGGCGCGGGCAATCAGCCCCAGCATTTT. Translated, it gives CASSRQGGAGNQPQHF. With all but the CDR3 taken from the reference TRBV7-9 and TRBJ1-5 genes, the full variable domain is: DTGVSQNPRHKITKRGQNVTFRCDPISEHNRLYWYRQTLGQGPEFLTYFQNEAQLEKSRLLSDRFSAERPKGSFSTLEIQRTEQGDSAMYLCASSRQGGAGNQPQHFGDGTRLSIL.